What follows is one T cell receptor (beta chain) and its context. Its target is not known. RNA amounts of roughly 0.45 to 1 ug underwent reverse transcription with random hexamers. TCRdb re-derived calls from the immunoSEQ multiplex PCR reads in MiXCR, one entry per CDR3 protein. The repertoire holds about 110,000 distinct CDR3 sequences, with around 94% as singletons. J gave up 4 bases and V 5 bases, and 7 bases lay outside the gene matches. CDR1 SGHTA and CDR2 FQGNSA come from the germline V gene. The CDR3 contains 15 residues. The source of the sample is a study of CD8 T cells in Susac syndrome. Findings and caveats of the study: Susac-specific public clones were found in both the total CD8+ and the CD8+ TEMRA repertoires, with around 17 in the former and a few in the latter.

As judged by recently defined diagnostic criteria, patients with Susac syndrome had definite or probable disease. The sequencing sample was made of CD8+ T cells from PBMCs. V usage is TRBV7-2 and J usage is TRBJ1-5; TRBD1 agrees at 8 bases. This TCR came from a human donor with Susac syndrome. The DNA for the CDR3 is TGTGCCAGCAGCCCCTGGACAGGGCCAAATCAGCCCCAGCATTTT. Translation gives CASSPWTGPNQPQHF.